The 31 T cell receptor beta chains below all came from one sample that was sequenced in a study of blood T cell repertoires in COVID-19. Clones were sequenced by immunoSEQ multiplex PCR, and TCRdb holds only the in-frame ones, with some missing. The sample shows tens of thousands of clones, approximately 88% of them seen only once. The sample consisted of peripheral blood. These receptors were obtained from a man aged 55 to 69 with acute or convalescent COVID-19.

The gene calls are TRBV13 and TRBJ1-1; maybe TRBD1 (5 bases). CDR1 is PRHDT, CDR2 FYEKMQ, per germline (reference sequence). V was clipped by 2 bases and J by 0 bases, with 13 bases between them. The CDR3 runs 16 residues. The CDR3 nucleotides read TGTGCCAGCAGCTTACAGGAGACAGTCCTGAACACTGAAGCTTTCTTT. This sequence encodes CASSLQETVLNTEAFF.

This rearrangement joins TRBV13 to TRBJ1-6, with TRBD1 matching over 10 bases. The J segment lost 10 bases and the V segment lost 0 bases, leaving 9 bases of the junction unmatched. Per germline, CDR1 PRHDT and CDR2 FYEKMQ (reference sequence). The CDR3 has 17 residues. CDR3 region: CASSLGLPGQGQSPLHF. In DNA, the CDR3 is TGTGCCAGCAGCTTAGGCCTCCCGGGACAGGGGCAGTCACCCCTCCACTTT.

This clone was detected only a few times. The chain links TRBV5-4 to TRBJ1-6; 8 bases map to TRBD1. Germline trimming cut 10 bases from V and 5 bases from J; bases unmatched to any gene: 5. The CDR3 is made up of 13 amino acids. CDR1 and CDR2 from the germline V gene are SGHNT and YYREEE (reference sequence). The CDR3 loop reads CAGRDRNNSPLHF. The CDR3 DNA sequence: TGTGCCGGCCGGGACAGGAATAATTCACCCCTCCACTTT. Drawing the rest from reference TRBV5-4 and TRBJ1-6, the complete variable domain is ETGVTQSPTHLIKTRGQQVTLRCSSQSGHNTVSWYQQALGQGPQFIFQYYREEENGRGNFPPRFSGLQFPNYSSELNVNALELDDSALYLCAGRDRNNSPLHFGNGTRLTVT.

In DNA form, the CDR3 reads TGCGCCAGCAGCCAAGGGATTTTTACAGAAAGCGGCTCTGGAAACACCATATATTTT. Translation gives CASSQGIFTESGSGNTIYF. The genes are TRBV4-3 and TRBJ1-3, with unresolved D. The CDR3 length is 19 residues. The V gene lost 1 base and the J gene lost 0 bases, with 19 bases spanning the gap. Germline values: CDR1 LGHNA, CDR2 YSLEER.

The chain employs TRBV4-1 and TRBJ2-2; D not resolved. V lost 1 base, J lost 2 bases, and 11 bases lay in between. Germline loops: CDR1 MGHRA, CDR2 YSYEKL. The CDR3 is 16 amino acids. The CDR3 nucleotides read TGCGCCAGCAGCCAAGGGGCCCCGATAAACACCGGGGAGCTGTTTTTT. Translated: CASSQGAPINTGELFF.

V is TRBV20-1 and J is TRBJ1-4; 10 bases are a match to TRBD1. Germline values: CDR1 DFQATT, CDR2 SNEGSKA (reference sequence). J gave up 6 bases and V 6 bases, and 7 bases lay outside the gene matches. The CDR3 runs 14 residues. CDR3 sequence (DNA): TGCAGTGCGAGTCGACAGGGGGCGGATGAAAAACTGTTTTTT. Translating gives CSASRQGADEKLFF.

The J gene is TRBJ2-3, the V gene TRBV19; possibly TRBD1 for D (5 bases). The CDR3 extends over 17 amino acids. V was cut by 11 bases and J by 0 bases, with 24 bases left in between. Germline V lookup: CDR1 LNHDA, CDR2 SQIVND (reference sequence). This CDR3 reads CAFSPPITGDSTDTQYF. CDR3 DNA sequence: TGTGCCTTCTCGCCTCCCATTACAGGAGATAGCACAGATACGCAGTATTTT.

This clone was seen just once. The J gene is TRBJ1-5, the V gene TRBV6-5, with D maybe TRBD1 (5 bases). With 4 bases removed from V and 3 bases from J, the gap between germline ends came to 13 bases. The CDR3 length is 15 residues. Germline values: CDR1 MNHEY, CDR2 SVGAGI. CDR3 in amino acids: CASSSTVSSNQPQHF. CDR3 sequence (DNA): TGTGCCAGCAGTTCGACAGTCTCTTCCAATCAGCCCCAGCATTTT.

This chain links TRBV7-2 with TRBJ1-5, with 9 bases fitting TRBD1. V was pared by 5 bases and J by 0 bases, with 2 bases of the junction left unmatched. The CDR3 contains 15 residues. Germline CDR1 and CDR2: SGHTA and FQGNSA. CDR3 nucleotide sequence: TGTGCCAGCAGCCTGGGACAGGGTAGCAATCAGCCCCAGCATTTT. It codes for CASSLGQGSNQPQHF.

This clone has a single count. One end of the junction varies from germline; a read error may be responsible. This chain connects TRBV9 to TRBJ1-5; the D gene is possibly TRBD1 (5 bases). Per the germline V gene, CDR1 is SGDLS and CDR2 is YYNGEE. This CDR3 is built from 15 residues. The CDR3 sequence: CARSARGGVSQPQHF. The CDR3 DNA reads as TGTGCCCGCAGCGCGCGGGGGGGGGTTAGTCAGCCCCAGCATTTT.

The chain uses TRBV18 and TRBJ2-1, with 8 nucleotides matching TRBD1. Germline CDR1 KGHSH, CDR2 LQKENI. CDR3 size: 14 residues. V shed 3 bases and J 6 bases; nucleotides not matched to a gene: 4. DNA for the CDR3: TGTGCCAGCTCACCCCTGGACAGGGTCAATGAGCAGTTCTTC. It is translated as CASSPLDRVNEQFF.

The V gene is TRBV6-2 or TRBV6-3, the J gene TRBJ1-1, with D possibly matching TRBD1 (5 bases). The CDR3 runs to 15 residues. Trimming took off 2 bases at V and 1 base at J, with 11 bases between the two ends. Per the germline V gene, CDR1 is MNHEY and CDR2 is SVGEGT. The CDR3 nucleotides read TGTGCCAGCAGTTACCCGGGGGACGGGAACACTGAAGCTTTCTTT. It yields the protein CASSYPGDGNTEAFF.

CDR3 sequence reads: CASSPTRGVNTGELFF. The CDR3 DNA reads as TGTGCCAGCAGCCCCACACGGGGGGTCAACACCGGGGAGCTGTTTTTT. The chain links TRBV6-6 to TRBJ2-2; 7 positions match TRBD2. This CDR3 has 16 amino acids. V shed 6 bases, J shed 2 bases, and the junction held 9 bases outside the gene matches. CDR1 and CDR2 (germline): MNHNY, SVGAGI (reference sequence).

The CDR3 nucleotides read TGCGCCAGCAGTACCGGGACACTGTCACCCCTCCACTTT. It codes for CASSTGTLSPLHF. The chain has TRBV10-1 and TRBJ1-6, with D possibly matching TRBD1 (6 bases). V lost 5 bases, J lost 10 bases, and 12 bases lay in between. Germline loops: CDR1 WNHNN, CDR2 SYGVQD (reference sequence). The CDR3 has 13 residues.

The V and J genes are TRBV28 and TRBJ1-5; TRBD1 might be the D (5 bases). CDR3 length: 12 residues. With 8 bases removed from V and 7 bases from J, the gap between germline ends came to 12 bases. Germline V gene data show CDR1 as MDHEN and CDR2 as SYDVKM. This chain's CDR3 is CASAGGEQPQHF. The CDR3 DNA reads TGTGCCAGCGCGGGAGGGGAACAGCCCCAGCATTTT.

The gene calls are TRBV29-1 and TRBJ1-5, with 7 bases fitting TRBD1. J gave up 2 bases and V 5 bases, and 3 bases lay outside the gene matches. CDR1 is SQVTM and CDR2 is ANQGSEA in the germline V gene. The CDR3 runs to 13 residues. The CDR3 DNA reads TGCAGCGTTCAGGGGGATGGCAATCAGCCCCAGCATTTT. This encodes CSVQGDGNQPQHF.

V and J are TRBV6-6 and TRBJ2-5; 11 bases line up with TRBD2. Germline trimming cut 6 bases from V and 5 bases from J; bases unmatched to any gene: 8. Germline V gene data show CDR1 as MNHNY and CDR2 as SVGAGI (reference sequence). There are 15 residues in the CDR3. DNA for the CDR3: TGTGCCAGCAGGAATAGCGGGGGGGCCGGGGAGACCCAGTACTTC. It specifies CASRNSGGAGETQYF.

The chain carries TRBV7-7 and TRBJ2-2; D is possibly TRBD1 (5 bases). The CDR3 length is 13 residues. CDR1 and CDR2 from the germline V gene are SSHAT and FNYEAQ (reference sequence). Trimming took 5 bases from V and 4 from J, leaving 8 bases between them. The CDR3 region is CASSARVTGELFF. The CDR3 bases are TGTGCCAGCAGCGCCAGGGTCACCGGGGAGCTGTTTTTT.

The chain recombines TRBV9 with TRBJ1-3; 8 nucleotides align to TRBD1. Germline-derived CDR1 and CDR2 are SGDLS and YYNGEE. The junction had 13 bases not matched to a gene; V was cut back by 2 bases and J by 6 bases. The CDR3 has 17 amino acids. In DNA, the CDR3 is TGTGCCAGCAGCGTCCCCCAAGGACAGGGTGAAGCAAACACCATATATTTT. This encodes CASSVPQGQGEANTIYF.

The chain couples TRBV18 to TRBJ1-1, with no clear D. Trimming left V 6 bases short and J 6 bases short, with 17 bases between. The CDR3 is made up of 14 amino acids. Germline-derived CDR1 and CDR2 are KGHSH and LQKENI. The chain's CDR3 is CASSPPGERAEAFF. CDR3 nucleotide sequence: TGTGCCAGCTCTCCCCCGGGCGAGAGGGCTGAAGCTTTCTTT. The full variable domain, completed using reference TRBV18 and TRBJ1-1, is NAGVMQNPRHLVRRRGQEARLRCSPMKGHSHVYWYRQLPEEGLKFMVYLQKENIIDESGMPKERFSAEFPKEGPSILRIQQVVRGDSAAYFCASSPPGERAEAFFGQGTRLTVV.

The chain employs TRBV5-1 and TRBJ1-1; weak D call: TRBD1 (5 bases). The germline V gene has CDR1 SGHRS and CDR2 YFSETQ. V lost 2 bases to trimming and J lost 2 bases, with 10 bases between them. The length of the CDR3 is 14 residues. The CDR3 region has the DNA TGCGCCAGCAGCTTTTTGACAGCCAACACTGAAGCTTTCTTT. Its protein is CASSFLTANTEAFF.

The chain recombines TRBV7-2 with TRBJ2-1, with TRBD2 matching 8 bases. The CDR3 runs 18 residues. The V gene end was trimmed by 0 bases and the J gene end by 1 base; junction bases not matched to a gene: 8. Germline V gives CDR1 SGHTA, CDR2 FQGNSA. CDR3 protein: CASSLASIGGASYNEQFF. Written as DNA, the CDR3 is TGTGCCAGCAGCTTAGCTTCGATCGGGGGGGCGTCCTACAATGAGCAGTTCTTC.

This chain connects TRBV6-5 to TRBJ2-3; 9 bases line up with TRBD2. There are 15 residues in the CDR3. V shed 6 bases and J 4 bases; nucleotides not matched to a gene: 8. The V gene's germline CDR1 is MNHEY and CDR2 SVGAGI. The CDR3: CASRQAGGGSDTQYF. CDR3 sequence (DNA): TGTGCCAGCAGGCAAGCGGGGGGAGGTTCAGATACGCAGTATTTT.

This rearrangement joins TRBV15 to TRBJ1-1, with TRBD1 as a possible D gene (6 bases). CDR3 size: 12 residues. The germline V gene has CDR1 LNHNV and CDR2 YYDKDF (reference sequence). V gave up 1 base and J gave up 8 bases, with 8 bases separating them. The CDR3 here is CATSRVRGEAFF. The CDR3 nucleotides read TGTGCCACCAGCAGAGTGAGGGGGGAAGCTTTCTTT.

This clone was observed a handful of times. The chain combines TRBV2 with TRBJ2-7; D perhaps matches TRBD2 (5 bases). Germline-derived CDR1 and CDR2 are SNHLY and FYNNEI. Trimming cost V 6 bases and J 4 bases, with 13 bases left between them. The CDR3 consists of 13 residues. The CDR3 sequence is CASRGPGEYEQYF. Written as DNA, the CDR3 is TGTGCCAGCAGAGGCCCCGGGGAATACGAGCAGTACTTC.

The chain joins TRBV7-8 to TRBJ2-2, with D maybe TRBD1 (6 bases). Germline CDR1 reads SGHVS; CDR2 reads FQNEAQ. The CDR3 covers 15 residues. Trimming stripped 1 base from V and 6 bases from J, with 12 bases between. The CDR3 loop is CASSLVAGASGELFF. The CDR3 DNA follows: TGTGCCAGCAGCTTAGTTGCAGGGGCGTCCGGGGAGCTGTTTTTT.

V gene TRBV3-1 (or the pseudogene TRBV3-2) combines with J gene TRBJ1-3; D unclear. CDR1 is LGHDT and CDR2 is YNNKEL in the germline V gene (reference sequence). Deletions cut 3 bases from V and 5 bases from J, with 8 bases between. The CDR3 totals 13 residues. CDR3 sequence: CASSQGARNTIYF. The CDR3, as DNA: TGTGCCAGCAGCCAGGGCGCAAGAAACACCATATATTTT.

This chain's CDR3 is CASSESQGTTEAFF. The DNA for the CDR3 is TGCGCCAGCAGTGAGTCCCAGGGGACCACTGAAGCTTTCTTT. The chain carries TRBV10-1 and TRBJ1-1; D is perhaps TRBD1 (6 bases). V was trimmed by 0 bases and J by 4 bases, leaving 9 bases between them. Germline values: CDR1 WNHNN, CDR2 SYGVQD (reference sequence). This CDR3 has 14 amino acids.

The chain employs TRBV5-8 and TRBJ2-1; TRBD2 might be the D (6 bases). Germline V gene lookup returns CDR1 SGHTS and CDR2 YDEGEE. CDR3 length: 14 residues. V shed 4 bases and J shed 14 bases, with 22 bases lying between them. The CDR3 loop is CASSGGALRGRKFF. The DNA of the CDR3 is TGTGCCAGCAGCGGAGGGGCTCTGAGAGGGAGGAAGTTCTTC.

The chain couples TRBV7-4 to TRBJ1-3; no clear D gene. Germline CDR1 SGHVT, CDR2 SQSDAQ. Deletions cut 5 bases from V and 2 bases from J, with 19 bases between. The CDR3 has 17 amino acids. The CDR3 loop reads CASSLPCKILTGNTIYF. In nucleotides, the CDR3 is TGTGCCAGCAGCCTCCCCTGTAAGATCCTAACTGGAAACACCATATATTTT.

The CDR3 loop reads CASTPRGRARNEQFF. DNA of the CDR3: TGTGCCAGTACCCCCCGAGGCAGGGCGAGAAATGAGCAGTTCTTC. The chain carries TRBV19 and TRBJ2-1; D possibly corresponds to TRBD1 (5 bases). Trimming shortened V by 7 bases and J by 7 bases, and 20 bases separated the two germline ends. In germline, CDR1 is LNHDA, CDR2 SQIVND (reference sequence). CDR3 length: 15 residues. Together with reference TRBV19 and TRBJ2-1, the CDR3 gives the full variable domain: DGGITQSPKYLFRKEGQNVTLSCEQNLNHDAMYWYRQDPGQGLRLIYYSQIVNDFQKGDIAEGYSVSREKKESFPLTVTSAQKNPTAFYLCASTPRGRARNEQFFGPGTRLTVL.